This T cell receptor (beta chain) was profiled in a study of OX40 agonist ivuxolimab in advanced cancers. Here immunoSEQ multiplex PCR was the method, and the copy in TCRdb shows in-frame clones only, minus some. In the table there are over 100,000 clones, 75% to 90% of which are singletons. The CDR3 runs to 14 residues. Germline loops: CDR1 SGHTA, CDR2 FQGNSA. V lost 3 bases to trimming and J lost 4 bases, with 9 bases between them. This TCR was sampled from an adult with an advanced solid tumor such as melanoma, head and neck, liver or kidney cancer. J is TRBJ1-4 and V is TRBV7-2; the D gene is possibly TRBD1 (5 bases). Source: CD4+ or CD8+ T cells sorted from blood, taken in a trial of the OX40 agonist ivuxolimab. The CDR3 spells CASSLDIYNEKLFF. The CDR3 nucleotides read TGTGCCAGCAGCTTGGACATTTATAATGAAAAACTGTTTTTT.